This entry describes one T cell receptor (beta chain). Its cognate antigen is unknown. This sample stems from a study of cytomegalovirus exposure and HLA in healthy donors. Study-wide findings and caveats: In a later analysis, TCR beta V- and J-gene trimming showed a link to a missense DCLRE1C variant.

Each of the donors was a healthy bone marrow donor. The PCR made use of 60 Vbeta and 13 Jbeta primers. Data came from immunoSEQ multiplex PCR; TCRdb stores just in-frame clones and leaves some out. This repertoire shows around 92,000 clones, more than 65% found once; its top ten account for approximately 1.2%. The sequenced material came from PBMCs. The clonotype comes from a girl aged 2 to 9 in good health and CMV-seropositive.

Written as DNA, the CDR3 is TGCAGCGCCCACCCAGGGGGCTCTGAAGCTTTCTTT. As protein: CSAHPGGSEAFF. The chain couples TRBV29-1 to TRBJ1-1; 8 positions match TRBD1. The J segment lost 6 bases and the V segment lost 7 bases, leaving 7 bases of the junction unmatched. Germline lookup yields CDR1 SQVTM and CDR2 ANQGSEA. This CDR3 region has 12 residues.